The 7 T cell receptor beta chains given below trace back to one sample, sequenced in a study of T cell responses to AZD1222 COVID-19 vaccine. Measured with immunoSEQ multiplex PCR; TCRdb has only the in-frame clones, and not every one. The table lists about 120,000 clones, roughly 92% of them singletons, with approximately 4.9% in the top ten. The sample was peripheral blood, taken on day 0 of AZD1222 vaccination. These receptors all stem from an adult in good health.

V gene TRBV12-5 combines with J gene TRBJ1-5; no firm D call. Trimming took off 4 bases at V and 5 bases at J, with 9 bases between the two ends. Germline loops: CDR1 LGHNT, CDR2 FRNRAP. This CDR3 region has 13 residues. As DNA, the CDR3 is TGTGCTAGTGGTTGGGAGTCATATCAGCCCCAGCATTTT. The encoded protein is CASGWESYQPQHF.

This clone was seen at least ten times. The chain joins TRBV11-2 to TRBJ2-7; TRBD1 agrees at 7 bases. CDR1 and CDR2 from the germline V gene are SGHAT and FQNNGV. J gave up 2 bases and V 6 bases, and 7 bases lay outside the gene matches. CDR3 length equals 14 residues. The CDR3 nucleotides read TGTGCCAGCAGTCATCGGGACAGTCCCTACGAGCAGTACTTC. This translates into CASSHRDSPYEQYF.

The chain is built from TRBV7-9 and TRBJ2-7, with D maybe TRBD2 (5 bases). Trimming left V 4 bases short and J 2 bases short, with 15 bases between. The germline CDR1 and CDR2 sequences are SEHNR and FQNEAQ (reference sequence). The length of the CDR3 is 15 residues. The CDR3 DNA follows: TGTGCCAGCAGCTCCATTTACGGGGTCCCCTACGAGCAGTACTTC. It codes for CASSSIYGVPYEQYF.

The gene calls are TRBV24-1 and TRBJ1-5, with no clear D. The CDR3 spans 15 residues. Trimming shortened V by 5 bases and J by 4 bases, and 14 bases separated the two germline ends. Germline CDR1 is KGHDR and CDR2 is SFDVKD. The CDR3 spells CATSGTGKGNQPQHF. In nucleotides, the CDR3 is TGTGCCACCAGTGGTACGGGTAAAGGAAATCAGCCCCAGCATTTT.

The rearrangement uses TRBV4-2 and TRBJ2-1, with 7 positions matching TRBD2. From germline, CDR1 is LGHNA and CDR2 YNFKEQ. This CDR3 contains 11 residues. V dropped 1 base and J dropped 12; count of bases not matched to a gene: 0. CDR3 nucleotides: TGTGCCAGCAGCCAAGGGGGGGGGCAGTTCTTC. Translation gives CASSQGGGQFF.

This chain connects TRBV10-3 to TRBJ1-2; D is unresolved. The CDR3 runs to 15 residues. The V gene's germline CDR1 is ENHRY and CDR2 SYGVKD. Trimming took off 0 bases at V and 2 bases at J, with 10 bases between the two ends. The CDR3 protein is CAISESQERNYGYTF. In DNA form, the CDR3 reads TGTGCCATCAGTGAGTCCCAGGAACGGAACTATGGCTACACCTTC.

The V gene is TRBV7-2, the J gene TRBJ2-7; a weak D match, TRBD1 (6 bases). The CDR3 has 12 residues. The V gene lost 4 bases and the J gene lost 3 bases, with 7 bases spanning the gap. The germline V gene encodes CDR1 SGHTA and CDR2 FQGNSA. The CDR3 loop reads CASSSQGYEQYF. Written as DNA, the CDR3 is TGTGCCAGCAGCTCACAGGGCTACGAGCAGTACTTC. The full variable domain, rest sourced from reference TRBV7-2 and TRBJ2-7, is GAGVSQSPSNKVTEKGKDVELRCDPISGHTALYWYRQSLGQGLEFLIYFQGNSAPDKSGLPSDRFSAERTGGSVSTLTIQRTQQEDSAVYLCASSSQGYEQYFGPGTRLTVT.